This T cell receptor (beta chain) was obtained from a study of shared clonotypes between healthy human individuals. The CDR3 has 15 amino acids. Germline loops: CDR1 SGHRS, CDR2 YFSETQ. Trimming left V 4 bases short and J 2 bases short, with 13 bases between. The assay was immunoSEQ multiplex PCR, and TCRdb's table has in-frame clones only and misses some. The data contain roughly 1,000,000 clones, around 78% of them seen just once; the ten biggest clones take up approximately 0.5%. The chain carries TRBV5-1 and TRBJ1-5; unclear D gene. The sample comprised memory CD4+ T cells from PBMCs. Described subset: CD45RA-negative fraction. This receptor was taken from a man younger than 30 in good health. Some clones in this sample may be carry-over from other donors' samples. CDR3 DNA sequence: TGCGCCAGCAGCAAGGGAGGAAGTGGCAATCAGCCCCAGCATTTT. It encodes CASSKGGSGNQPQHF.